This TCR beta chain was observed in a study of STAT3 mutations in large granular lymphocyte leukemia (dated 2019 in TCRdb). Notes on the research overall: Roughly half of the T-LGLL patients who were sequenced longitudinally carried canonical activating STAT3 mutations. Each patient was sequenced at an average of around 3.8 time points, ranging from 2 to 8 samplings. To reconstruct clonal hierarchy and dynamics, serial deep sequencing of TCRbeta CDR3 and STAT3 was performed in patients with T-cell large granular lymphocyte leukemia. As controls, the study also included longitudinal sequencing of a couple of patients with natural killer LGL leukemia. Over half of the T-LGLL patients were given one or more immunosuppressive therapy regimens, and roughly 37% of the treated patients had a hematologic response. From an initial cohort of 207 LGL patients, about 17 representative T-LGLL cases were picked for longitudinal TCRbeta and STAT3 sequencing.

The CDR3, cysteine through phenylalanine, is 13 amino acids long. The kept DNA is CDR3 alone, 39 bases in frame from the first base. The germline V gene encodes CDR1 MNHEY and CDR2 SVGAGI. V is reduced by 2 bases and J by 6 bases, leaving a spacing of 10 bases between them. The same DNA, extracted from blood mononuclear cells, served for both the TCR sequencing and the STAT3 sequencing. TCRbeta libraries were sequenced on an Illumina MiSeq, averaging approximately 44,000 productive templates per sample. Multiplex PCR amplification was used to generate TCRbeta CDR3 libraries with the immunoSEQ assay. On the authors' methods: Following a previously defined approach, repertoire diversity was calculated, and values close to 0 point to extremely monoclonal samples. TCRdb limited this immuneACCESS table to in-frame rearrangements with V and J called. A share of clones is missing; checked studies link under half to unresolved V genes, and the rest is unexplained. Clone size and V and J calls were adopted from that table, with D and trimming inferred from the DNA. This sample holds roughly 5,900 clones; 88% were observed only once. Clones ranked in the top ten supply 17% of the sample.

The research as a whole found: In about 30% of the 18 patients, TCR clonotype switching occurred after therapy, and every newly emerging clone was STAT3 wild type. Because no samples were available when a clone first appeared, clonal expansion was inferred from samplings taken at other points. All T-LGLL patients had at least one immunodominant TCRbeta clonotype, and roughly half had multiple immunodominant subclonotypes. Because codominant clonotypes persisted in some patients, a small but highly pathogenic clone may have been missed. The linking of therapy response to changes in TCR clonal burden was complicated by variable intervals between samplings and differing treatment regimens. Several patients had a dominant TCR clone burden greater than the STAT3 mutant burden, which suggests that the STAT3 mutation arose secondarily within a clone that had already expanded.

Comments on this clone: Its antigen remains unidentified. No clone much larger than this one lies a single base away; base qualities are absent.

Recombination joined TRBV6-5 with TRBJ1-2, with the D gene not confidently named. Sequenced sample: PBMCs. This TCR came from a human donor with T large granular lymphocyte leukemia. Some clones in this sample may be carry-over from other donors' samples. The DNA sequence is TGTGCCAGCAGTTACGGGGAGTCAGATGGCTACACCTTC. Translated, it reads CASSYGESDGYTF.